This T cell receptor beta chain is drawn from a study of blood T cell repertoires in COVID-19. Turning to the study itself: The origin of the acute and convalescent COVID-19 samples was the United States, Italy and Spain. Nucleic acid was either cDNA or gDNA, and it came from T cells, B-cell-depleted T cells, or PBMCs.

Looked up from germline, CDR1 is MNHEY and CDR2 is SVGAGI. V trimming: 2 bases; J trimming: 1 base; junction bases outside the gene matches: 4. The CDR3 contains 15 residues. Per the study methods: Reference gene primer amplification gave nucleated cell count estimates. Data came from immunoSEQ multiplex PCR; TCRdb stores just in-frame clones and leaves some out. D and trimming were read from the DNA, whereas the V and J calls and clone size are those reported in that table. The table lists roughly 92,000 clones, 90% of them singletons, with just over 5% in the top ten. V is TRBV6-5 and J is TRBJ2-5; 7 nucleotides agree with TRBD2. Sequenced input: peripheral blood. The receptor comes from a man between 45 and 60 years old with acute or convalescent COVID-19. The CDR3 here is CASSYGAGVQETQYF. The CDR3 nucleotides are TGTGCCAGCAGTTACGGGGCGGGAGTCCAAGAGACCCAGTACTTC.